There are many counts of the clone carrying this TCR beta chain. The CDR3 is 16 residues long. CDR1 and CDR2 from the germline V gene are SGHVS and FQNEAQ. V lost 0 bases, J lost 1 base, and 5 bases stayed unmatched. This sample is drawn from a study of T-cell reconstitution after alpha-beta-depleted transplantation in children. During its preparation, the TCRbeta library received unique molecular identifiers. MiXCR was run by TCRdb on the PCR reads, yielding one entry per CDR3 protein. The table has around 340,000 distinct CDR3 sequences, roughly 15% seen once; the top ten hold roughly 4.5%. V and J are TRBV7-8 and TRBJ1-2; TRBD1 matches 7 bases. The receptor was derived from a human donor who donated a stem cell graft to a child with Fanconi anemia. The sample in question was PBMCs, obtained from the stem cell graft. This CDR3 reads CASSLAQGEINYGYTF. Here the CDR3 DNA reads TGTGCCAGCAGCTTAGCCCAGGGGGAGATTAACTATGGCTACACCTTC.